Listed below are T cell receptor beta chains from one sample, sequenced in a study of STAT3 mutations in large granular lymphocyte leukemia. Profiling relied on immunoSEQ multiplex PCR, and the TCRdb table lists in-frame clones only, not all of them. Of over 15,000 clones listed, about 93% were seen once; the top ten hold around 8.6%. What was sequenced was peripheral blood mononuclear cells. These receptors were collected from a woman between 45 and 65 years old with T-cell large granular lymphocyte leukemia. Some clones in this sample may be carry-over from other donors' samples. The CDR3 runs from the conserved cysteine through the conserved F or W. A D gene is named only where the DNA matches it firmly. The size entry is marked missing in some rows and otherwise reads once, few, many or a size class.

d_gene	v_gene	j_gene	abundance	CDR3aa	CDR3nt
.	TRBV18	TRBJ2-7	few	CASSPRRTEPLEQYF	TGTGCCAGCTCACCAAGGCGTACCGAGCCCCTCGAGCAGTACTTC
.	TRBV1	TRBJ2-7	.	CTSSQDGGTSGSTDEQYF	TGCACCAGCAGCCAAGATGGCGGGACTAGCGGGAGTACGGACGAGCAGTACTTC
.	TRBV7-9	TRBJ2-7	.	CASFRGDPYEQYF	TGTGCCAGCTTCCGCGGGGACCCCTACGAGCAGTACTTC
TRBD1	TRBV27	TRBJ1-1	.	CASRGDRSNTEAFF	TGTGCCAGCAGGGGGGACAGGAGTAACACTGAAGCTTTCTTT
.	TRBV7-8	TRBJ2-7	.	CASSLTVVGTYEQYF	TGTGCCAGCAGCCTAACGGTGGTGGGAACCTACGAGCAGTACTTC
.	TRBV5-4	TRBJ1-1	.	CASRGGGLNTEAFF	TGTGCCAGCAGAGGAGGCGGACTGAACACTGAAGCTTTCTTT
.	TRBV13	TRBJ2-2	few	CASSTLGAGELFF	TGTGCCAGCAGCACCCTTGGGGCCGGGGAGCTGTTTTTT
.	TRBV6-7	TRBJ2-7	.	CASSYSIRRGTKDEQYF	TGTGCCAGCAGTTACTCGATTCGACGAGGGACGAAGGACGAGCAGTACTTC
.	TRBV28	TRBJ2-3	.	CASSDRLSTDTQYF	TGTGCCAGCAGTGACAGGTTGAGCACAGATACGCAGTATTTT
.	TRBV5-1	TRBJ2-1	.	CASSLDFGESSYNEQFF	TGCGCCAGCAGCTTGGATTTTGGCGAGAGCTCCTACAATGAGCAGTTCTTC
TRBD2	TRBV27	TRBJ2-7	.	CASSPSLRTSGRIYEQYF	TGTGCCAGCAGTCCATCACTTAGGACTAGCGGGAGAATCTACGAGCAGTACTTC
.	TRBV7-3	TRBJ1-5	.	CASSLTRDQPQHF	TGTGCCAGCAGCTTAACAAGAGATCAGCCCCAGCATTTT
.	TRBV18	TRBJ2-7	.	CASSSSTQLQRRYYEQYF	TGTGCCAGCTCGTCTTCAACCCAGCTTCAGCGGAGATACTACGAGCAGTACTTC
TRBD1	TRBV7-9	TRBJ1-1	.	CASSATPGGMNTEAFF	TGTGCCAGCAGCGCCACTCCAGGGGGCATGAACACTGAAGCTTTCTTT
TRBD2	TRBV7-9	TRBJ2-1	.	CASSLPLAGGPRYEQFF	TGTGCCAGCAGCTTACCCCTGGCGGGAGGGCCTCGGTATGAGCAGTTCTTC
TRBD1	TRBV19	TRBJ1-2	few	CASSRTGGTYGYTF	TGTGCCAGTAGCAGGACAGGGGGCACCTATGGCTACACCTTC
.	TRBV5-6	TRBJ2-1	.	CASSARGRAYNEQFF	TGTGCCAGCAGCGCCCGCGGCAGGGCGTACAATGAGCAGTTCTTC